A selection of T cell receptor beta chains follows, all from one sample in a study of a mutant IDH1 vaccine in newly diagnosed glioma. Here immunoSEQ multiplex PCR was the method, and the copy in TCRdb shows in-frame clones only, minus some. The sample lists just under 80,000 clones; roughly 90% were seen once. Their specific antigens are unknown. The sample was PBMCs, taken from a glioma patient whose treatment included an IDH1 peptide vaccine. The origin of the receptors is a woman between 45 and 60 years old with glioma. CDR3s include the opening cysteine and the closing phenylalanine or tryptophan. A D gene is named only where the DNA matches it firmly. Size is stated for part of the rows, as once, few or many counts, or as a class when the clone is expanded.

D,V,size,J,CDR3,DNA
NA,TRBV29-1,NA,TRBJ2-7,CSAHGASGYEQYF,TGCAGCGCCCACGGGGCGAGTGGCTACGAGCAGTACTTC
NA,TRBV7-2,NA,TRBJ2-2,CASSLDRPTGELFF,TGTGCCAGCAGCTTAGATAGACCCACCGGGGAGCTGTTTTTT
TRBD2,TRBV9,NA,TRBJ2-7,CASSVAAAGATYF,TGTGCCAGCAGCGTAGCCGCAGCGGGAGCGACGTACTTC
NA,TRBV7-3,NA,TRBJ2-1,CASSPSSFAYEQFF,TGTGCCAGCAGCCCAAGCAGCTTCGCCTATGAGCAGTTCTTC
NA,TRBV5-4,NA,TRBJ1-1,CASSRGRVNTEAFF,TGTGCCAGCAGCAGGGGACGGGTGAACACTGAAGCTTTCTTT
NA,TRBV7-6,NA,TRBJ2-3,CASSLNPRTDTQYF,TGTGCCAGCAGCTTAAACCCCCGCACAGATACGCAGTATTTT
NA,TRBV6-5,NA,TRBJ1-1,CASSYSHGAEAFF,TGTGCCAGCAGTTACAGCCATGGGGCAGAAGCTTTCTTT
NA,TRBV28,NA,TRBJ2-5,CASRAAETQYF,TGTGCCAGCAGGGCCGCGGAGACCCAGTACTTC
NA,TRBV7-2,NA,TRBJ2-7,CASSLGSRVFYEQYF,TGTGCCAGCAGCCTAGGGTCCCGGGTTTTCTACGAGCAGTACTTC
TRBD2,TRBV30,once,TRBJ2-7,CAWNVAGYEQYF,TGTGCCTGGAACGTAGCGGGGTACGAGCAGTACTTC
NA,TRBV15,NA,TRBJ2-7,CATSRDRASSEQYF,TGTGCCACCAGCAGAGATAGGGCTTCCTCCGAGCAGTACTTC
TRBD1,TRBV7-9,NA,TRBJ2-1,CASSSIGTASYNEQFF,TGTGCCAGCAGCTCGATTGGGACAGCCTCCTACAATGAGCAGTTCTTC
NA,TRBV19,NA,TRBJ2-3,CASSPLGSATDTQYF,TGTGCCAGTAGTCCCCTGGGTAGCGCCACAGATACGCAGTATTTT
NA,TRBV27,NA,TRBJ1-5,CASSLGGGSVVRNQPQHF,TGTGCCAGCAGTTTAGGGGGGGGATCGGTGGTTCGCAATCAGCCCCAGCATTTT
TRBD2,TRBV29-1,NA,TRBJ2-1,CSVTPGLEGEQFF,TGCAGCGTTACCCCGGGACTAGAGGGTGAGCAGTTCTTC
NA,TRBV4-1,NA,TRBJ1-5,CASSQGQVGQPQHF,TGCGCCAGCAGCCAAGGACAGGTCGGACAGCCCCAGCATTTT
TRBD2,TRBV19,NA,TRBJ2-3,CASSPPRTSGLGDTQYF,TGTGCCAGTAGTCCCCCAAGGACTAGCGGCCTAGGAGATACGCAGTATTTT
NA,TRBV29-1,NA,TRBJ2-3,CSVFRGGGRTDTQYF,TGCAGCGTTTTTCGGGGAGGCGGACGCACAGATACGCAGTATTTT
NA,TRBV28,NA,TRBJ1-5,CASSLWGPGNQPQHF,TGTGCCAGCAGTTTATGGGGGCCGGGCAATCAGCCCCAGCATTTT
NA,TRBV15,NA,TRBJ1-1,CATSRDRISRDAFF,TGTGCCACCAGCAGAGATCGAATATCAAGGGATGCTTTCTTT
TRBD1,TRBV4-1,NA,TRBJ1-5,CASSQTILRGPGQPQHF,TGCGCCAGCAGCCAGACGATCTTAAGGGGGCCTGGTCAGCCCCAGCATTTT
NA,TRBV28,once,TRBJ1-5,CASTQGYQPQHF,TGTGCCAGTACGCAGGGGTATCAGCCCCAGCATTTT
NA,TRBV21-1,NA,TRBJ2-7,CASTFRGSFPAEQYF,TGTGCCAGCACCTTTCGGGGCAGTTTCCCAGCCGAGCAGTACTTC
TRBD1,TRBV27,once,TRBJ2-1,CASSSRTGRNEQFF,TGTGCCAGCAGTTCTCGGACAGGGCGGAATGAGCAGTTCTTC
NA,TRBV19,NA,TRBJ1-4,CASSLIQARGEKLFF,TGTGCCAGTAGCCTTATACAGGCAAGGGGTGAAAAACTGTTTTTT
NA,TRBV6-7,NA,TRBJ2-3,CASSYPGDTQYF,TGTGCCAGCAGTTACCCAGGAGATACGCAGTATTTT
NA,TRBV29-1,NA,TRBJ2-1,CSADRSVGGNEQFF,TGCAGCGCTGACCGTAGCGTGGGTGGGAATGAGCAGTTCTTC
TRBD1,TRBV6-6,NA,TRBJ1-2,CASSDRGLYGYTF,TGTGCCAGCAGCGACAGGGGGCTCTATGGCTACACCTTC
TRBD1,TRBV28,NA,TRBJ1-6,CAIPGDSYNSPLHF,TGTGCCATCCCTGGGGACAGTTATAATTCACCCCTCCACTTT
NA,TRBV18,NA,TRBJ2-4,CASSPPGSLAKNIQYF,TGTGCCAGCTCACCGCCGGGCAGTCTCGCCAAAAACATTCAGTACTTC
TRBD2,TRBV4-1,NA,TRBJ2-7,CASSQDATSGRNPEQYF,TGCGCCAGCAGCCAAGATGCAACTAGCGGGAGGAATCCCGAGCAGTACTTC
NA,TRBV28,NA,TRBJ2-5,CASTPGRSTQYF,TGTGCCAGCACCCCCGGGCGGTCCACCCAGTACTTC
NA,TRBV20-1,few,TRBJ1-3,CSAYRGNTIYF,TGCAGTGCTTACAGGGGAAACACCATATATTTT
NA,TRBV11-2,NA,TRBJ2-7,CASSLEARPETYEQYF,TGTGCCAGCAGCTTAGAAGCGCGACCTGAAACCTACGAGCAGTACTTC
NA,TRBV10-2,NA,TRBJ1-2,CASSGGLGVGYTF,TGCGCCAGCAGTGGGGGTTTGGGTGTTGGCTACACCTTC